The clone carrying this T cell receptor beta chain was seen once. Its antigen remains unidentified. Assay used: immunoSEQ multiplex PCR; TCRdb lists only in-frame clones, some missing. The sample consists of fewer than 100,000 clones, 83% of them appearing once. Per germline, CDR1 MDHEN and CDR2 SYDVKM. The V segment lost 6 bases and the J segment 7 bases; nucleotides outside the gene matches: 5. The CDR3 contains 14 residues. The sample is drawn from a study of OX40 agonist ivuxolimab in advanced cancers. Study-level information: Treatment received earlier with anti-PD-1, anti-PD-L1 or anti-CTLA-4 agents was allowed, and less than 45% had some. Study-wide results and caveats: Some nonresponders likewise displayed low normalized T-cell clonal expansion.

Specimen: CD4+ or CD8+ T cells sorted from blood, collected in a trial of the OX40 agonist ivuxolimab. The chain has TRBV28 and TRBJ1-5, with 11 bases lining up with TRBD1. This TCR derives from an adult with an advanced solid tumor such as melanoma, head and neck, liver or kidney cancer. DNA of the CDR3: TGTGCCAGCAGCTGGACAGGGGGCAGGCAGCCCCAGCATTTT. Translation gives CASSWTGGRQPQHF.